This record covers a single TCR beta chain. With 5 bases removed from V and 10 bases from J, the gap between germline ends came to 14 bases. The CDR3 has 12 residues. CDR1 is MNHEY, CDR2 SVGAGI, per germline. This entry comes from a study of graft-versus-host responses after intestinal transplantation. Sequenced by immunoSEQ multiplex PCR; TCRdb stores in-frame clones only, minus some. The sample contains about 24,000 clones, approximately 40% of which appear only once. The TCR comes from a human patient who received an intestinal transplant. The starting material was alloreactive CD4+ T cells from a mixed lymphocyte reaction culture, obtained before intestinal transplant. Subset defined: CFSE-low proliferating T cells sorted from roughly six-day pre-transplant mixed lymphocyte reaction (GvH or HvG direction). The V and J genes are TRBV6-5 and TRBJ1-2; D possibly corresponds to TRBD1 (5 bases). The CDR3 is CASSIDRRDYTF. The CDR3 bases are TGTGCCAGCAGTATAGACAGAAGGGACTACACCTTC.